This is a list of T cell receptor beta chains from one sample in a study of blood T cells in healthy people across ages. TCRdb processed the 5' RACE reads anew with MiXCR; each CDR3 protein has one entry. The sample consists of hundreds of thousands of distinct CDR3 sequences, about three fifths of them appearing once. The sequencing sample was made of blood. The source is a man aged 25-40 years in good health. Both conserved end residues are part of each CDR3. D genes are given only for firm matches. Size values are once, few and many counts, or a class for expanded clones, and some rows have none.

>TRBV27|TRBJ2-7|few|.
CASSLLPGPSYEQYF
TGTGCCAGCAGTTTATTGCCAGGCCCTTCCTACGAGCAGTACTTC
>TRBV6-1|TRBJ2-7|few|.
CASIEGPIAQYF
TGTGCCAGCATCGAAGGGCCTATCGCGCAGTACTTC
>TRBV28|TRBJ1-4|.|.
CASRRPTNEKLFF
TGTGCCAGCAGACGACCAACTAATGAAAAACTGTTTTTT
>TRBV3-1|TRBJ1-2|.|.
CASSQGTPGRDGYTF
TGTGCCAGCAGCCAGGGGACTCCCGGGCGAGATGGCTACACCTTC
>TRBV7-9|TRBJ2-7|few|TRBD1
CASRTDRVYEQYF
TGTGCCAGCAGAACCGACAGGGTCTACGAGCAGTACTTC
>TRBV12-3/TRBV12-4|TRBJ2-1|once|TRBD2
CASRTGTKANEQFF
TGTGCCAGCAGGACCGGGACTAAGGCCAATGAGCAGTTCTTC
>TRBV5-6|TRBJ1-4|many|.
CASSKGHNEKLFF
TGTGCCAGCAGCAAGGGACACAATGAAAAACTGTTTTTT
>TRBV5-5|TRBJ1-2|.|TRBD1
CASSLGLYIDRGTGYTF
TGTGCCAGCAGCTTGGGCCTTTATATCGACAGGGGTACTGGCTACACCTTC
>TRBV7-2|TRBJ2-7|.|TRBD2
CASSLGGSAGYEQYF
TGTGCCAGCAGCTTGGGCGGGAGCGCGGGCTACGAGCAGTACTTC
>TRBV30|TRBJ2-5|.|TRBD2
CAGAPGGETQYF
TGTGCCGGGGCCCCGGGGGGAGAGACCCAGTACTTC
>TRBV20-1|TRBJ1-4|few|.
CSAAPGEKLFF
TGCAGTGCTGCACCAGGGGAAAAACTGTTTTTT
>TRBV7-2|TRBJ2-5|.|TRBD2
CASSLVGGTQETQYF
TGTGCCAGCAGCTTAGTGGGGGGGACCCAAGAGACCCAGTACTTC
>TRBV29-1|TRBJ1-2|many|.
CSVPGVNYGYTF
TGCAGCGTACCAGGTGTTAACTATGGCTACACCTTC